What follows describes a single T cell receptor (beta chain). Under the authors' procedure: Amplification from reference gene primers served as the basis for estimated nucleated cell counts. Only in-frame clones appear in the TCRdb table, and some are missing; sequencing was by immunoSEQ multiplex PCR. From that table come the V and J calls and clone size; the DNA was used to work out D and trimming. The data show 200,000 to 250,000 clones, nearly 90% seen once. The sample comes from a study of blood T cell repertoires in COVID-19. The overall study: PBMCs, B-cell-depleted T cells, or T cells provided the cDNA or gDNA that made up the material.

The CDR3 runs 15 residues. Germline values: CDR1 SGHAT, CDR2 FQDESV (reference sequence). The trim removed 2 bases at V and 7 bases at J, leaving 3 bases unmatched. The origin of this receptor is a woman aged 18-29 years who had recovered from COVID-19. The rearrangement uses TRBV11-1 and TRBJ1-6, with 9 bases matching TRBD1. What was sequenced was peripheral blood. DNA of the CDR3: TGTGCCAGCAGCTTATTCGGGACAGGGAATTCACCCCTCCACTTT. It codes for CASSLFGTGNSPLHF.